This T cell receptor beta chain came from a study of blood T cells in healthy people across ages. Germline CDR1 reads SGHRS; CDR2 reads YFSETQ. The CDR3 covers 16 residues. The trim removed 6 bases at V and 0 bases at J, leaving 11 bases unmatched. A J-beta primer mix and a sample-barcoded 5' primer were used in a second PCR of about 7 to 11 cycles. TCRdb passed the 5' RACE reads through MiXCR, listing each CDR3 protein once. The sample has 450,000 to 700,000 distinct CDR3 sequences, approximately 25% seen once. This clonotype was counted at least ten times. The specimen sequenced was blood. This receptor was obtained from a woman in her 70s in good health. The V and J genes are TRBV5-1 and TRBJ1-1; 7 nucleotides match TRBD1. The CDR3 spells CASTPVTGVVNTEAFF. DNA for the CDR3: TGCGCCAGCACCCCCGTTACAGGGGTTGTGAACACTGAAGCTTTCTTT.